This T cell receptor (beta chain) was recovered during a study of patients and donors after allogeneic stem cell transplantation. This clonotype has only a few counts. One entry per CDR3 protein, called by TCRdb with MiXCR from the RT-PCR reads. The sample has more than 150,000 distinct CDR3 sequences, 41% seen once; the top ten hold around 35%. CDR3 length equals 11 residues. Per the germline V gene, CDR1 is SQVTM and CDR2 is ANQGSEA. With 3 bases removed from V and 0 bases from J, the gap between germline ends came to 3 bases. The sequence was collected from a human donor who was either an allogeneic HSCT recipient or a stem cell or donor lymphocyte infusion donor (not recorded which). It is not recorded whose cells these are; they may come from a transplant donor. V usage is TRBV29-1 and J usage is TRBJ2-7, with D uncertain. The sequenced sample was blood, either unsorted or a sorted T cell fraction (not recorded which). The CDR3 bases are TGCAGCGTTGAGGGCTCCTACGAGCAGTACTTC. This gives the protein CSVEGSYEQYF.